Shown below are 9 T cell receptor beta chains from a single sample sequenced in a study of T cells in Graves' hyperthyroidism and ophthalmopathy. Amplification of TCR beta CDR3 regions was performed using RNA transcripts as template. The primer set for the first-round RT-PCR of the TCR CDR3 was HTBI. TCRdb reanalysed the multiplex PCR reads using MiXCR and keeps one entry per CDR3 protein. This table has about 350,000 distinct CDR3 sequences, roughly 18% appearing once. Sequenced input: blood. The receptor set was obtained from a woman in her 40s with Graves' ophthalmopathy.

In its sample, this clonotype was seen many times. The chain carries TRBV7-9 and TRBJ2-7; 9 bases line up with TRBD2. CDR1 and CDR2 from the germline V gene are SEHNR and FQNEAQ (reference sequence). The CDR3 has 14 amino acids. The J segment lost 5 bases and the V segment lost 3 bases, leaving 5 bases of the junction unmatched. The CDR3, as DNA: TGTGCCAGCAGCTTGGCGGGAGGGAGCGACGAGCAGTACTTC. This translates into CASSLAGGSDEQYF.

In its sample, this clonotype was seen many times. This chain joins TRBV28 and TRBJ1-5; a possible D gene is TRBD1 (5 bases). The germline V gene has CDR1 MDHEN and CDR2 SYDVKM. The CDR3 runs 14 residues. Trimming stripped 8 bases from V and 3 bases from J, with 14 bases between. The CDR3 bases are TGTGCCAGCTATTTGGGGGAGCTCAATCAGCCCCAGCATTTT. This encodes CASYLGELNQPQHF. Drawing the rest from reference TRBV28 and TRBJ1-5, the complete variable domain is DVKVTQSSRYLVKRTGEKVFLECVQDMDHENMFWYRQDPGLGLRLIYFSYDVKMKEKGDIPEGYSVSREKKERFSLILESASTNQTSMYLCASYLGELNQPQHFGDGTRLSIL.

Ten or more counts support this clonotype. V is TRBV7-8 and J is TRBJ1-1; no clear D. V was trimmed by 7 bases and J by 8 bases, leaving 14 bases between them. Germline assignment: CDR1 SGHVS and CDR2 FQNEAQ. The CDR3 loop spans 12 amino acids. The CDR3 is CASTAHPEEAFF. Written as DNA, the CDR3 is TGTGCCAGCACCGCGCACCCCGAAGAAGCTTTCTTT.

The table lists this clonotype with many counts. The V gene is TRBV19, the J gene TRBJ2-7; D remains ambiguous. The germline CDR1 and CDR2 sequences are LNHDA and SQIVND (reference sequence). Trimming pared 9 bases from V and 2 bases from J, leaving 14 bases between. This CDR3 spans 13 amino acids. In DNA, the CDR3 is TGTGCCAGCAAGGATAGCCTGACCTACGAGCAGTACTTC. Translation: CASKDSLTYEQYF.

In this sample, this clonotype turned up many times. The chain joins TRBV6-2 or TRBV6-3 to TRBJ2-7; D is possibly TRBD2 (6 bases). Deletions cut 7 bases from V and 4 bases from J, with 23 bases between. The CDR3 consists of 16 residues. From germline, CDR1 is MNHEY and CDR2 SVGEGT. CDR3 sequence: CASTNHRGTAIYEQYF. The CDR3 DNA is TGTGCCAGCACCAACCACCGCGGGACGGCGATTTACGAGCAGTACTTC.

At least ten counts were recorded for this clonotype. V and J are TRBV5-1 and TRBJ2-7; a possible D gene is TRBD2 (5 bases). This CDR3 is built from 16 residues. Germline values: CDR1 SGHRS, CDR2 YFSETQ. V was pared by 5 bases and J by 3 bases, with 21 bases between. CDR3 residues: CASRSGRTSGDYEQYF. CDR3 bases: TGCGCCAGCAGAAGCGGCCGAACAAGCGGTGACTACGAGCAGTACTTC. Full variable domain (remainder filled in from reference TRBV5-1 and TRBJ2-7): KAGVTQTPRYLIKTRGQQVTLSCSPISGHRSVSWYQQTPGQGLQFLFEYFSETQRNKGNFPGRFSGRQFSNSRSEMNVSTLELGDSALYLCASRSGRTSGDYEQYFGPGTRLTVT.

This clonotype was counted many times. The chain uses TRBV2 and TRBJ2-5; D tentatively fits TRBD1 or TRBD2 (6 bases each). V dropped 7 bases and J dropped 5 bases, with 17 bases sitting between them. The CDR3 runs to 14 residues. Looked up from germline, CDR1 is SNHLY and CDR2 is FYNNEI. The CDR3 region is CASMTGYSGETQYF. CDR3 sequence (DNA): TGTGCCAGCATGACAGGATACAGCGGGGAGACCCAGTACTTC.

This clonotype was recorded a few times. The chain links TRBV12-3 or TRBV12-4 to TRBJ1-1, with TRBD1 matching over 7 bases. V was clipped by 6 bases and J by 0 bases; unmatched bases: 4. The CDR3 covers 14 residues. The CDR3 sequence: CASRQGEVNTEAFF. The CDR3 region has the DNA TGTGCCAGCAGGCAGGGGGAAGTGAACACTGAAGCTTTCTTT.

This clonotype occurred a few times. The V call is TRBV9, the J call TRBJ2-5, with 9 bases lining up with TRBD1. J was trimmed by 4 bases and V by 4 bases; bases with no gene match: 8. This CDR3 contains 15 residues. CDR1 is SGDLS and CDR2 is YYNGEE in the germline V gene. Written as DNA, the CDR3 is TGTGCCAGCAGCTTCTCCGGGACAGGGACAGAGACCCAGTACTTC. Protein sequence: CASSFSGTGTETQYF. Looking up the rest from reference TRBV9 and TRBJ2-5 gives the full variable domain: DSGVTQTPKHLITATGQRVTLRCSPRSGDLSVYWYQQSLDQGLQFLIQYYNGEERAKGNILERFSAQQFPDLHSELNLSSLELGDSALYFCASSFSGTGTETQYFGPGTRLLVL.